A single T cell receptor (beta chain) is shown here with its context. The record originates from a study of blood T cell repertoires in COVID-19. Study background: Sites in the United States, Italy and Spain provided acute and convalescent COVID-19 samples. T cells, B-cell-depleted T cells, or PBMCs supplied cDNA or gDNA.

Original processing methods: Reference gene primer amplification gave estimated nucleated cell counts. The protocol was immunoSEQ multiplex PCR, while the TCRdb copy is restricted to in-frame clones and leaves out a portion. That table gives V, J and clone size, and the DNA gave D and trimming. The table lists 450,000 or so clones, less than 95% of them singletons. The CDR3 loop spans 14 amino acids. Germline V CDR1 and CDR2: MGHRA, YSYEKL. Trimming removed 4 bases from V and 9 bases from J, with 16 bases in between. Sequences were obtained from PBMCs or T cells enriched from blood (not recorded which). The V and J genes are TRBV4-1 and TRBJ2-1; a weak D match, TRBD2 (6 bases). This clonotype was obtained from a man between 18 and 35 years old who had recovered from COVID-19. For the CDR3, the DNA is TGCGCCAGCAGCCCCGGTGGGTGGACTATTGAGCAGTTCTTC. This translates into CASSPGGWTIEQFF.